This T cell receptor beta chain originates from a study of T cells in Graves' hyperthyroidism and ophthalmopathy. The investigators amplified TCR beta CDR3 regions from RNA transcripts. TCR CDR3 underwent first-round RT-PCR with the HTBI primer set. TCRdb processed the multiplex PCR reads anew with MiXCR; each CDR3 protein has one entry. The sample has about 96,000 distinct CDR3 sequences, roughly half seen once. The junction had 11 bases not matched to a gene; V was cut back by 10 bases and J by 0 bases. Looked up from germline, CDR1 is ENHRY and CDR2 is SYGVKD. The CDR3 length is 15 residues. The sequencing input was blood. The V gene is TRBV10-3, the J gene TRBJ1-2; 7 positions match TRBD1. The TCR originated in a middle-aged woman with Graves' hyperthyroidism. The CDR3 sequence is CASRQGVGTNYGYTF. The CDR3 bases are TGTGCCAGTAGACAGGGAGTGGGGACTAACTATGGCTACACCTTC.